This T cell receptor beta chain was profiled in a study of early T cells in non-severe SARS-CoV-2 infection. Each CDR3 protein gets one entry after TCRdb re-called the 5' RACE reads with MiXCR. Of around 67,000 distinct CDR3 sequences in the sample, approximately 12% were seen once. This clonotype occurred many times. Sequencing used whole blood. This sequence was found in an adult who was a healthcare worker with PCR-confirmed SARS-CoV-2 infection or an uninfected control (not recorded which).

The chain's CDR3 is CSASRENTEAFF. Written as DNA, the CDR3 is TGCAGTGCTAGCCGGGAGAACACTGAAGCTTTCTTT. The J gene is TRBJ1-1, the V gene TRBV20-1, with D unresolved. The CDR3 contains 12 residues. Germline CDR1 is DFQATT and CDR2 is SNEGSKA (reference sequence). Trimming took off 3 bases at V and 1 base at J, with 6 bases between the two ends.